Sequencing of this TCR beta chain was carried out in a study of graft-versus-host responses after intestinal transplantation. On the study more broadly: As for transplant type, recipients had multivisceral, liver-intestinal, or isolated intestinal grafts.

In germline, CDR1 is SGHRS, CDR2 YFSETQ. V lost 6 bases and J lost 0; bases outside the gene matches: 3. The length of the CDR3 is 14 residues. Some clones are missing from TCRdb's copy, which holds only in-frame ones; the method was immunoSEQ multiplex PCR. The sample yields about 64,000 clones, 90% to 95% seen once. Comment on this clone: As yet, its antigen is unknown.

This clonotype was obtained from a human donor who was the organ donor for an intestinal transplant. Sequences were derived from unstimulated CD8+ T cells sorted from spleen or lymph node cells, sampled before transplant. The rearrangement joins TRBV5-1 to TRBJ2-7; 10 nucleotides match TRBD2. The chain's CDR3 is CASKSSGSSYEQYF. The CDR3 DNA reads as TGCGCCAGCAAGTCTAGCGGGAGCTCCTACGAGCAGTACTTC.